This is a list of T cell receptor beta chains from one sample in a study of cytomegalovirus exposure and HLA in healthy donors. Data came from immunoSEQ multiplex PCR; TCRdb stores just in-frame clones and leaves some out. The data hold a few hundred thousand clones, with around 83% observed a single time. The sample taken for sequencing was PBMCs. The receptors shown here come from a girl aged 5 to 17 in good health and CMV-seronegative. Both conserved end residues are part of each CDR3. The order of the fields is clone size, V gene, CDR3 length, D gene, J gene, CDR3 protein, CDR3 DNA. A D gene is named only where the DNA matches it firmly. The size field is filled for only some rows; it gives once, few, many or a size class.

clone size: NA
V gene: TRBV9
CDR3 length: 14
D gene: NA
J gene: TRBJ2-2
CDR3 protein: CASSVVGGTGELFF
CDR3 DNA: TGTGCCAGCAGCGTAGTTGGAGGCACCGGGGAGCTGTTTTTT

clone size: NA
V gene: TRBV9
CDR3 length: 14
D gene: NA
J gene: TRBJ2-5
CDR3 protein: CASSVEVGGKTQYF
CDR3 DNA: TGTGCCAGCAGCGTAGAGGTAGGGGGTAAGACCCAGTACTTC

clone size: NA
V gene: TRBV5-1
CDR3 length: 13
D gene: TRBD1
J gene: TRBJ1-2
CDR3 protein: CASSSTGNYGYTF
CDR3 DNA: TGCGCCAGCAGCTCGACAGGGAACTATGGCTACACCTTC

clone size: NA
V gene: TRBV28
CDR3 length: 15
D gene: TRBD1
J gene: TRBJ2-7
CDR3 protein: CASSSLRTGTYEQYF
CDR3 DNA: TGTGCCAGCAGTTCGTTAAGGACAGGTACCTACGAGCAGTACTTC

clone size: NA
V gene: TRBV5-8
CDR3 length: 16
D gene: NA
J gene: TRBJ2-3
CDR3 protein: CASSLVAKVGTDTQYF
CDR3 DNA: TGTGCCAGCAGCTTGGTAGCTAAGGTGGGCACAGATACGCAGTATTTT

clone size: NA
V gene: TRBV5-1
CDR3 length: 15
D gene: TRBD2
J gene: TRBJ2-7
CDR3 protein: CASNPIAGGAYEQYF
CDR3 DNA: TGCGCCAGTAACCCCATAGCGGGGGGTGCCTACGAGCAGTACTTC

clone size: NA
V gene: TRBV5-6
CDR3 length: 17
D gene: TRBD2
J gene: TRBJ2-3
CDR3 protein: CASSLTGGPFVLDTQYF
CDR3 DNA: TGTGCCAGCAGCTTGACGGGGGGGCCCTTTGTTTTGGATACGCAGTATTTT

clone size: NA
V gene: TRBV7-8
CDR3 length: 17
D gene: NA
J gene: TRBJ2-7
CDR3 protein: CASSLILVSSLSHEQYF
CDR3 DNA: TGTGCCAGCAGCTTAATACTAGTTTCGTCCCTTTCCCACGAGCAGTACTTC

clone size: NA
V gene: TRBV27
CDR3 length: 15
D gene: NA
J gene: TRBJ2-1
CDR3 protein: CASSLRGLTYNEQFF
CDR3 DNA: TGTGCCAGCAGTTTAAGGGGACTCACCTACAATGAGCAGTTCTTC

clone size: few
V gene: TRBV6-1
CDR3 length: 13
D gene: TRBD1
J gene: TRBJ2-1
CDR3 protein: CASTEYRGQEQFF
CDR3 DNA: TGTGCCAGCACCGAATACAGGGGCCAAGAACAGTTCTTC

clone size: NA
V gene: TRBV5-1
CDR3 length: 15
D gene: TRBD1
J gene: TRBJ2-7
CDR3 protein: CASSRLTGGNYEQYF
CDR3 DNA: TGCGCCAGCAGCCGTTTAACAGGGGGCAACTACGAGCAGTACTTC

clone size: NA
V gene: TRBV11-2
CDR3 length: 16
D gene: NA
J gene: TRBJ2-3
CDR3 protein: CASSVLTSSGRDTQYF
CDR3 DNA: TGTGCCAGCAGCGTTCTCACTAGCTCGGGGAGAGATACGCAGTATTTT

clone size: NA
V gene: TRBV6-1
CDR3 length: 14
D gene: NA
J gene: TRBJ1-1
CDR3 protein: CASSQNSPPLEAFF
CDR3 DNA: TGTGCCAGCAGTCAAAACAGCCCCCCCCTGGAAGCTTTCTTT

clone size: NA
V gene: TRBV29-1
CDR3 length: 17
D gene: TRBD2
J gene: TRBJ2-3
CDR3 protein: CSVRGLAGGPGTDTQYF
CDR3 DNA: TGCAGCGTCAGGGGACTAGCGGGAGGTCCCGGCACAGATACGCAGTATTTT

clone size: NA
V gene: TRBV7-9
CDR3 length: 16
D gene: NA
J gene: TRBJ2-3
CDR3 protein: CSSSLARSGSTDTQYF
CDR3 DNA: TGTTCCAGCAGCTTAGCTAGAAGCGGGAGCACAGATACGCAGTATTTT

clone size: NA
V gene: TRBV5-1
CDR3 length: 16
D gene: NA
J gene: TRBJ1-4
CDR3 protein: CASSRTGRGINEKLFF
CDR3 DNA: TGCGCCAGCAGCCGGACCGGGAGGGGCATTAATGAAAAACTGTTTTTT

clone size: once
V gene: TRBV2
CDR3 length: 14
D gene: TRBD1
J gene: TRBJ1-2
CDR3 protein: CASKLRDRAYGYTF
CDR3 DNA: TGTGCCAGCAAATTACGGGACAGGGCCTATGGCTACACCTTC

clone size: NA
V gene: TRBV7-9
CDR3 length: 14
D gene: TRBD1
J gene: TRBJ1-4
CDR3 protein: CASSFWDSHEKLFF
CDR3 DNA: TGTGCCAGCAGCTTTTGGGACAGCCATGAAAAACTGTTTTTT

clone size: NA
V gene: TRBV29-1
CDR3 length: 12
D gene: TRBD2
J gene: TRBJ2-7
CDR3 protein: CSVVAGVYEQYF
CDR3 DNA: TGCAGCGTTGTAGCGGGAGTCTACGAGCAGTACTTC

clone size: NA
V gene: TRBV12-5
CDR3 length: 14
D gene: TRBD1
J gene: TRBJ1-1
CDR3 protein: CASAPFTGGAEAFF
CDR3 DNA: TGTGCTAGTGCCCCCTTCACAGGGGGCGCTGAAGCTTTCTTT

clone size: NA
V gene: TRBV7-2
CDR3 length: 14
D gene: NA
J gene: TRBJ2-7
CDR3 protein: CASSLAGGSYEQYF
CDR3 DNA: TGTGCCAGCAGCTTAGCGGGGGGCTCCTACGAGCAGTACTTC

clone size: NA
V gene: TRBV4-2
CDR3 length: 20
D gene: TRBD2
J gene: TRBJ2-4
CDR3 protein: CASSQESRTSASLAKNIQYF
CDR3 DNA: TGTGCCAGCAGCCAAGAAAGTAGGACTAGCGCATCCTTAGCCAAAAACATTCAGTACTTC

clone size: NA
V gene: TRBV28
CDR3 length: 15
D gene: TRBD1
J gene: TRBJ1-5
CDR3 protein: CASRLGDRYNQPQHF
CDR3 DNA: TGTGCCAGCAGACTGGGGGACAGGTACAATCAGCCCCAGCATTTT

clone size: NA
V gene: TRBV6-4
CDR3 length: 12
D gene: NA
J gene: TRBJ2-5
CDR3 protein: CASSDREETQYF
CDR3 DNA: TGTGCCAGCAGTGACAGAGAAGAGACCCAGTACTTC

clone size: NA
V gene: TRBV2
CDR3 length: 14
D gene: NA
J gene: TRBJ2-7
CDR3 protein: CASSDGQGYYEQYF
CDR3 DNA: TGTGCCAGCAGTGATGGTCAGGGGTACTACGAGCAGTACTTC

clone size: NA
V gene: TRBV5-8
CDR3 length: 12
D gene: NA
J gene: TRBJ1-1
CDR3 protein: CASSFFNTEAFF
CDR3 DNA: TGTGCCAGCAGCTTCTTCAACACTGAAGCTTTCTTT

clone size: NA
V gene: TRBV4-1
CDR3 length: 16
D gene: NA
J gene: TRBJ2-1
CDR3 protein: CASSQSAGLRDNEQFF
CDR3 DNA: TGCGCCAGCAGCCAATCTGCAGGGTTAAGAGACAATGAGCAGTTCTTC

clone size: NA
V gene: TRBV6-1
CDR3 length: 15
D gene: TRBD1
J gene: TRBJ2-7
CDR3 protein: CASSPTTGFFYEQYF
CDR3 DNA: TGTGCCAGCAGCCCGACGACAGGGTTTTTCTACGAGCAGTACTTC

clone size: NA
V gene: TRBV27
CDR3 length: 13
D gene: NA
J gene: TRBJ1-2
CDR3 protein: CASSLVWGQGYTF
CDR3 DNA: TGTGCCAGCAGTCTTGTTTGGGGGCAGGGCTACACCTTC